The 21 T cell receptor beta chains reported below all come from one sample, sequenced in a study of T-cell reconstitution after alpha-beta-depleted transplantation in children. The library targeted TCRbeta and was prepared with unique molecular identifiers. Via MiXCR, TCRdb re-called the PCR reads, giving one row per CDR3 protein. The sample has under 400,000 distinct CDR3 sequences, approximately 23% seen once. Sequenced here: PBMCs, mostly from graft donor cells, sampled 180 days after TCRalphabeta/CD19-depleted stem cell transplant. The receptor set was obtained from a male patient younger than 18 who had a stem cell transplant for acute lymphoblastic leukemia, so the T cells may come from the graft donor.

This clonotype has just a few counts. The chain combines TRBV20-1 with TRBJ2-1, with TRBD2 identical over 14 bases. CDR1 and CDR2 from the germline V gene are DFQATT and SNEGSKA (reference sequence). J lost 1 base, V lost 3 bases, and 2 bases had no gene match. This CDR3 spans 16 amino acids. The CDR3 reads CSARTSGRASYNEQFF. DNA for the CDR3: TGCAGTGCTAGGACTAGCGGGAGGGCGTCCTACAATGAGCAGTTCTTC.

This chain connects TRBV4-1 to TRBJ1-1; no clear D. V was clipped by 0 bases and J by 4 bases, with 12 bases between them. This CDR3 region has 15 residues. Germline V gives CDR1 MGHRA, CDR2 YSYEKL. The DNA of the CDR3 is TGCGCCAGCAGCCAAGATCCCCGAGTTAGCACTGAAGCTTTCTTT. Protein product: CASSQDPRVSTEAFF.

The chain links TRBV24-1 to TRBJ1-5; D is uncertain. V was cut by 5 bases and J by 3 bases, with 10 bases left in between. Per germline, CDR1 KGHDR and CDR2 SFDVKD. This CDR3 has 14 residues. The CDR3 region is CATSGGSTNQPQHF. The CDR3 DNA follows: TGTGCCACCAGTGGAGGCAGTACCAATCAGCCCCAGCATTTT.

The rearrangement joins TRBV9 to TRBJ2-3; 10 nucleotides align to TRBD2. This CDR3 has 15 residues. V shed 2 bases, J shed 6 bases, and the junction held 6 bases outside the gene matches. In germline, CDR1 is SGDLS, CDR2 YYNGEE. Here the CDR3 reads CASSVLSGRGDTQYF. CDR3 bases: TGTGCCAGCAGCGTCTTGAGCGGGAGGGGGGATACGCAGTATTTT.

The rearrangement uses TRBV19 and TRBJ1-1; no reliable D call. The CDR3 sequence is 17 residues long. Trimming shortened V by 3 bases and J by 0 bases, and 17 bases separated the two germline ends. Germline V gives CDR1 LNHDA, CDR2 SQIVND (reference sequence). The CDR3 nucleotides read TGTGCCAGTAGTATGGAACCCCCCTCGGGGATGAACACTGAAGCTTTCTTT. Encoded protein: CASSMEPPSGMNTEAFF.

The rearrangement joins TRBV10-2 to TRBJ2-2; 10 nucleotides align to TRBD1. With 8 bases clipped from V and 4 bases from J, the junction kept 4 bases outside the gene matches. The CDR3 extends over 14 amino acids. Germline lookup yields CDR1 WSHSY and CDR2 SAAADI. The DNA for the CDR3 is TGCGCCAGCTCCTGGACAGGGGGCACCGGGGAGCTGTTTTTT. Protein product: CASSWTGGTGELFF.

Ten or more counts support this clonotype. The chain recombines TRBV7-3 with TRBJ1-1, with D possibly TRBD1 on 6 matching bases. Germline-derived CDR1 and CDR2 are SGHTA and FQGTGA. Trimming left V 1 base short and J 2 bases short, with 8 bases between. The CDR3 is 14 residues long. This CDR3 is CASSLNRVNTEAFF. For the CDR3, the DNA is TGTGCCAGCAGCTTAAACAGGGTAAACACTGAAGCTTTCTTT.

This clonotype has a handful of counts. The CDR3 DNA is TGTGCCATCAGAGGTCAACCCTACGAGCAGTACTTC. Protein product: CAIRGQPYEQYF. The V gene is TRBV10-3, the J gene TRBJ2-7, with D uncertain. Trimming pared 6 bases from V and 2 bases from J, leaving 8 bases between. This CDR3 comprises 12 residues. CDR1 is ENHRY, CDR2 SYGVKD, per germline.

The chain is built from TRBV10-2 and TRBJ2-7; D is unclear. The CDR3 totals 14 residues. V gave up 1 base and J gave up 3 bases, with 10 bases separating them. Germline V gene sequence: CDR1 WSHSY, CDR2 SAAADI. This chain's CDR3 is CASSELRLLYEQYF. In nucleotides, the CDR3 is TGCGCCAGCAGTGAGTTGCGGCTCCTCTACGAGCAGTACTTC.

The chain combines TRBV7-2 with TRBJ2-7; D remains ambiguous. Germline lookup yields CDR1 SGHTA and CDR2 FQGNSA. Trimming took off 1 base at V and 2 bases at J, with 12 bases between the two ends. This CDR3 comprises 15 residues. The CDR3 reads CASSLGPRAPYEQYF. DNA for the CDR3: TGTGCCAGCAGCTTAGGACCCCGGGCTCCCTACGAGCAGTACTTC.

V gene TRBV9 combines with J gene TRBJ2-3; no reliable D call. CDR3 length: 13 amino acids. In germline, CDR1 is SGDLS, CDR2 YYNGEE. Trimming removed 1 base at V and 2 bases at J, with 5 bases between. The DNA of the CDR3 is TGTGCCAGCAGCGTACTCTCCACAGATACGCAGTATTTT. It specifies CASSVLSTDTQYF.

CDR3 in amino acids: CSVRQINTGELFF. CDR3 nucleotides: TGCAGCGTTCGACAGATCAACACCGGGGAGCTGTTTTTT. V gene TRBV29-1 combines with J gene TRBJ2-2; D might be TRBD1 (5 bases). Deletions cut 5 bases from V and 2 bases from J, with 9 bases between. CDR3 size: 13 residues. Germline V gene lookup returns CDR1 SQVTM and CDR2 ANQGSEA.

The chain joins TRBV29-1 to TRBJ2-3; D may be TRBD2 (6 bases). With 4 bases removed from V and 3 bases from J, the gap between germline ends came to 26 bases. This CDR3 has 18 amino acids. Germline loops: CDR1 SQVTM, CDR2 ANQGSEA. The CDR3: CSVARPKGGSQITDTQYF. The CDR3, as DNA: TGCAGCGTTGCCAGACCGAAGGGAGGTTCTCAAATTACAGATACGCAGTATTTT.

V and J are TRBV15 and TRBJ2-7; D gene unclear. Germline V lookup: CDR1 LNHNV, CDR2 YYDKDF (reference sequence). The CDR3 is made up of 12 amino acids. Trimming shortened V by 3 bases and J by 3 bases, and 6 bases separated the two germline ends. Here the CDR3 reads CATSRSHYEQYF. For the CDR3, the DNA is TGTGCCACCAGCAGGTCCCACTACGAGCAGTACTTC. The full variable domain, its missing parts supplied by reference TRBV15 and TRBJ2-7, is DAMVIQNPRYQVTQFGKPVTLSCSQTLNHNVMYWYQQKSSQAPKLLFHYYDKDFNNEADTPDNFQSRRPNTSFCFLDIRSPGLGDTAMYLCATSRSHYEQYFGPGTRLTVT.

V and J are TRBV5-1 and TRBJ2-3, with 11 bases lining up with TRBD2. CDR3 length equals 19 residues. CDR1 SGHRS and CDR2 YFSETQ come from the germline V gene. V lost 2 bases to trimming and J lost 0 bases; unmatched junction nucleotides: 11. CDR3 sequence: CASSFSRTSGPSSTDTQYF. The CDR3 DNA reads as TGCGCCAGCAGCTTTTCGCGGACTAGCGGGCCCTCTAGCACAGATACGCAGTATTTT.

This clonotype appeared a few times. CDR3 residues: CASSQRGLYNEQFF. CDR3 in DNA: TGCGCCAGCAGCCAAAGGGGTTTGTACAATGAGCAGTTCTTC. This chain uses TRBV4-1 with TRBJ2-1; D perhaps matches TRBD1 (5 bases). Trimming cost V 2 bases and J 4 bases, with 9 bases left between them. The CDR3 is made up of 14 amino acids. The germline CDR1 and CDR2 sequences are MGHRA and YSYEKL.

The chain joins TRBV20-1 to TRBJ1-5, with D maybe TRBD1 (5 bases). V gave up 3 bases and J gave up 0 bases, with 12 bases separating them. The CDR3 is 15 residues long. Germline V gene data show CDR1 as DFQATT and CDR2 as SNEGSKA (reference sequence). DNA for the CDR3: TGCAGTGCTAGCATAGGGGCTAATAGCAATCAGCCCCAGCATTTT. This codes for CSASIGANSNQPQHF.

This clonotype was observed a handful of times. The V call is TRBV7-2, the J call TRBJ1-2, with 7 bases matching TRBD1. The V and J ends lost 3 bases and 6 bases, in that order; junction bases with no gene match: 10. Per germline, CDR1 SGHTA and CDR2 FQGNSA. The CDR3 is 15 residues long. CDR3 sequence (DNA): TGTGCCAGCAGCTTCGACAGGGCGGACCTAAATGGCTACACCTTC. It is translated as CASSFDRADLNGYTF.

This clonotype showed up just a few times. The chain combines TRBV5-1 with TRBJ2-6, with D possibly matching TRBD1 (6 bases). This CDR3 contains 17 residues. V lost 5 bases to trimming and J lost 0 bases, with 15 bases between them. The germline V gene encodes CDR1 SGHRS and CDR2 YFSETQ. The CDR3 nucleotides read TGCGCCAGCAGTTCCGGGACATTTTTCTCTGGGGCCAACGTCCTGACTTTC. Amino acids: CASSSGTFFSGANVLTF.

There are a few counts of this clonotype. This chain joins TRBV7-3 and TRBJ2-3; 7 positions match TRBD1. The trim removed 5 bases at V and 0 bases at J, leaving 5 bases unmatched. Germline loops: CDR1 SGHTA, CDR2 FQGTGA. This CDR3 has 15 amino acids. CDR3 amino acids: CASSHGTESTDTQYF. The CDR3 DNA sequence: TGTGCCAGCAGCCACGGGACAGAGAGCACAGATACGCAGTATTTT.

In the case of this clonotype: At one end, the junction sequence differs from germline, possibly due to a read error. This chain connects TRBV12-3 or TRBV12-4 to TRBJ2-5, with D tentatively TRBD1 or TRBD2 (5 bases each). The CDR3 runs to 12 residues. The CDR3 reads CASRGTQEPQYF. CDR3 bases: TGTGCCAGCAGAGGGACCCAAGAGCCCCAGTACTTC.